The sequence of this T cell receptor (beta chain) was determined in a study of Tregs in tolerant kidney transplant recipients. Study-wide results and caveats: Few patients were studied, so findings need validation in larger groups. No direct test of biological reproducibility was done here. Expanding Tregs on activated donor B cells appeared to best identify donor-specific TCRbeta clones.

Libraries were prepared by immunoSEQ multiplex PCR; TCRdb keeps only in-frame clonotypes and omits some of them. Of roughly 64,000 clones listed, more than 70% are singletons. Comment on this clone: Its antigen is not identified.

Related graft donors supplied nonmyeloablative bone marrow transplants, and mixed chimerism was transient. Here the sequenced sample was CD4+ T cells from blood (PBMCs), taken 6 months after the transplant. The source of this sequence is a human patient who received a combined kidney and bone marrow transplant. Some T cells may trace back to the graft donor.

This CDR3 reads CASSPRTGIYNEQFF. CDR3 sequence (DNA): TGTGCCAGCAGCCCCAGGACAGGGATCTACAATGAGCAGTTCTTC. The chain has TRBV5-4 and TRBJ2-1, with 8 bases aligning to TRBD1. V lost 4 bases and J lost 3; bases outside the gene matches: 6. CDR3 length: 15 residues. Per germline, CDR1 SGHNT and CDR2 YYREEE (reference sequence). Combining the CDR3 with reference TRBV5-4 and TRBJ2-1 gives the whole variable domain ETGVTQSPTHLIKTRGQQVTLRCSSQSGHNTVSWYQQALGQGPQFIFQYYREEENGRGNFPPRFSGLQFPNYSSELNVNALELDDSALYLCASSPRTGIYNEQFFGPGTRLTVL.